The present T cell receptor (beta chain) was sequenced within a study of T-cell reconstitution after alpha-beta-depleted transplantation in children. The sample holds many counts of this clonotype. TCRbeta library construction was performed incorporating unique molecular identifiers. MiXCR was run by TCRdb on the PCR reads, yielding one entry per CDR3 protein. The table lists a few hundred thousand distinct CDR3 sequences, approximately 10% of them singletons. The TCR originated in a human donor who donated a stem cell graft to a child with acute lymphoblastic leukemia. Here the sequenced sample was PBMCs from the stem cell graft donor, taken from the stem cell graft.

CDR3 region: CATSDGYEQYF. The CDR3 DNA is TGTGCCACCAGTGATGGATACGAGCAGTACTTC. V usage is TRBV24-1 and J usage is TRBJ2-7; D is unclear. The length of the CDR3 is 11 residues. Germline V CDR1 and CDR2: KGHDR, SFDVKD. V was shortened by 3 bases and J by 4 bases, with 3 bases between the two germline ends.